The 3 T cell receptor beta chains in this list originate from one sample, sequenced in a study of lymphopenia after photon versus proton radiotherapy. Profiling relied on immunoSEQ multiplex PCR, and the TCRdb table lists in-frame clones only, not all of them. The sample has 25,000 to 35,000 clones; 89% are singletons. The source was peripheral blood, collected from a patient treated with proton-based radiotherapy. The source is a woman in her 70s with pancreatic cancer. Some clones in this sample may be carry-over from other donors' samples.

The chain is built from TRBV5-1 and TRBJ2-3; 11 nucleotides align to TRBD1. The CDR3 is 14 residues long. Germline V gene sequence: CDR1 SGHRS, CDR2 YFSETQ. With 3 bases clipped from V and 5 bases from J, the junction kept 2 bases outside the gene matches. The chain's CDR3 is CASSWGQGGDTQYF. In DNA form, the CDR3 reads TGCGCCAGCAGCTGGGGACAGGGGGGAGATACGCAGTATTTT.

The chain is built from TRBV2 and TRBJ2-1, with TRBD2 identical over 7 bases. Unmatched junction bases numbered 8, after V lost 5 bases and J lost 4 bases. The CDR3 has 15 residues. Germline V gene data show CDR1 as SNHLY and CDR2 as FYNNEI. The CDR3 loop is CASSLTTSLYNEQFF. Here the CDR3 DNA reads TGTGCCAGCAGTCTGACGACTAGCCTTTACAATGAGCAGTTCTTC.

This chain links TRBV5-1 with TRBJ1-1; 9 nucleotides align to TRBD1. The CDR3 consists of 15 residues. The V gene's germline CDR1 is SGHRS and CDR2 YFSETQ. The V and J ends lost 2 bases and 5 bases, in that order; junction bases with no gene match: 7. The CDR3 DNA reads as TGCGCCAGCAGCTTTTTGACAGGGGGAGTTACTGAAGCTTTCTTT. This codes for CASSFLTGGVTEAFF.